Each of the 26 T cell receptor beta chains below was sequenced from the same sample in a study of OX40 agonist ivuxolimab in advanced cancers. Using immunoSEQ multiplex PCR, the repertoire was profiled, and TCRdb retains in-frame clones only, with some absent. Of 25,000 to 30,000 clones in the sample, 75% to 90% were seen once. The specimen comprised CD4+ or CD8+ T cells sorted from blood, sampled in a trial of the OX40 agonist ivuxolimab. The source is an adult with an advanced solid tumor such as melanoma, head and neck, liver or kidney cancer.

Only a few counts were recorded for this clone. The V gene is TRBV19, the J gene TRBJ2-7, with D unresolved. This CDR3 is built from 14 residues. The V end lost 2 bases, the J end lost 1 base, and 9 bases lay between the germline ends. Germline CDR1 is LNHDA and CDR2 is SQIVND (reference sequence). CDR3 amino acids: CASSISLPSYEQYF. In DNA form, the CDR3 reads TGTGCCAGTAGTATATCTCTCCCATCCTACGAGCAGTACTTC.

As regards this clone: The germline gene is not matched at one end of the junction; a read error may be the cause. Different DNA sequences within this sample yield the same CDR3. The chain is built from TRBV28 and TRBJ2-7; the D is unclear. The CDR3 is 12 residues long. CDR1 is MDHEN and CDR2 is SYDVKM in the germline V gene. CDR3: CASSLETYEQYF. DNA for the CDR3: TGTGCCAGTAGTTTAGAAACCTACGAGCAGTACTTC.

By share, this clone counts as medium-sized. The rearrangement joins TRBV5-1 to TRBJ2-7; maybe TRBD2 (7 bases). CDR3 length equals 13 residues. V was clipped by 3 bases and J by 7 bases, with 14 bases between them. CDR1 is SGHRS, CDR2 YFSETQ, per germline. DNA for the CDR3: TGCGCCAGCAGCTCACCGGGGGGCAGGGAGCAGTACTTC. It translates to CASSSPGGREQYF.

The V gene is TRBV6-4, the J gene TRBJ2-1; no clear D. The CDR3 is 13 residues long. CDR1 and CDR2 from the germline V gene are MRHNA and SNTAGT. V gave up 0 bases and J gave up 8 bases, with 8 bases separating them. CDR3 nucleotides: TGTGCCAGCAGTGACTCGATCGCCGATGAGCAGTTCTTC. Residues: CASSDSIADEQFF.

V and J are TRBV7-9 and TRBJ2-1; D remains unclear. There are 11 residues in the CDR3. V lost 5 bases to trimming and J lost 10 bases, with 9 bases between them. Germline lookup yields CDR1 SEHNR and CDR2 FQNEAQ (reference sequence). The CDR3: CASSPTWEQFF. The CDR3 bases are TGTGCCAGCAGCCCAACCTGGGAGCAGTTCTTC. The full variable domain, rest sourced from reference TRBV7-9 and TRBJ2-1, is DTGVSQNPRHKITKRGQNVTFRCDPISEHNRLYWYRQTLGQGPEFLTYFQNEAQLEKSRLLSDRFSAERPKGSFSTLEIQRTEQGDSAMYLCASSPTWEQFFGPGTRLTVL.

The J gene is TRBJ1-1, the V gene TRBV13, with a tentative D call TRBD1 (5 bases). The CDR3 length is 12 residues. Germline V CDR1 and CDR2: PRHDT, FYEKMQ (reference sequence). The V and J ends lost 4 bases and 5 bases respectively, with 8 bases between them. The CDR3 nucleotides read TGTGCCAGCAGCTCGCAGGGAACTGAAGCTTTCTTT. Protein: CASSSQGTEAFF.

The chain employs TRBV9 and TRBJ2-1, with 7 positions matching TRBD2. Germline assignment: CDR1 SGDLS and CDR2 YYNGEE. CDR3 size: 16 residues. Trimming took 0 bases from V and 1 from J; bases not matched to a gene: 4. The CDR3 DNA reads TGTGCCAGCAGCGTAGTAGGCGGGAGATCCTACAATGAGCAGTTCTTC. As protein: CASSVVGGRSYNEQFF.

This clone has a handful of counts. V is TRBV27 and J is TRBJ1-2; 8 nucleotides match TRBD1. CDR1 is MNHEY and CDR2 is SMNVEV in the germline V gene (reference sequence). The CDR3 is 13 residues long. The V and J ends lost 8 bases and 5 bases, in that order; junction bases with no gene match: 7. CDR3 in amino acids: CASSGGETYGYTF. The CDR3, as DNA: TGTGCCAGCTCAGGGGGCGAGACTTATGGCTACACCTTC.

V and J are TRBV4-1 and TRBJ2-1, with D hard to call. Germline-derived CDR1 and CDR2 are MGHRA and YSYEKL. The CDR3 runs 13 residues. The ends were cut back, 4 bases at V and 12 bases at J, with 16 bases in the middle. The CDR3 DNA reads as TGCGCCAGCAGCCCTCCCCAAGGCGGCGGGCAGTTCTTC. Encoded protein: CASSPPQGGGQFF.

This clone was seen only a few times. The chain has TRBV23-1 and TRBJ1-5, with D hard to call. TRBV23-1 is an open reading frame, and its role is uncertain. There are 12 residues in the CDR3. V lost 2 bases to trimming and J lost 7 bases, with 6 bases between them. The CDR3 nucleotides read TGCGCCAGCAGTCAAGGGCGGCAGCCCCAGCATTTT. Translating it yields CASSQGRQPQHF.

The rearrangement joins TRBV2 to TRBJ1-1; the D gene is possibly TRBD1 (5 bases). The CDR3 loop spans 13 amino acids. Trimming took off 11 bases at V and 1 base at J, with 14 bases between the two ends. Germline V lookup: CDR1 SNHLY, CDR2 FYNNEI. CDR3 in DNA: TGTGCCGCTACGGGACGAAAGAACACTGAAGCTTTCTTT. It encodes CAATGRKNTEAFF.

This chain links TRBV7-9 with TRBJ1-4, with unresolved D. Germline CDR1 reads SEHNR; CDR2 reads FQNEAQ (reference sequence). This CDR3 has 14 amino acids. V was trimmed by 10 bases and J by 7 bases, leaving 19 bases between them. The CDR3 sequence: CATARGQDFEKLFF. The CDR3 DNA is TGTGCCACCGCTCGCGGGCAGGATTTTGAAAAACTGTTTTTT.

The chain is built from TRBV6-4 and TRBJ2-6; weak D call: TRBD2 (7 bases). Trimming cost V 2 bases and J 2 bases, with 13 bases left between them. The CDR3 has 17 amino acids. Germline CDR1 and CDR2: MRHNA and SNTAGT. The CDR3, as DNA: TGTGCCAGCAGTGACACGGGGGGCGGAACTGGGGCCAACGTCCTGACTTTC. Translating gives CASSDTGGGTGANVLTF.

The chain couples TRBV27 to TRBJ1-1; a weak D match, TRBD1 (6 bases). CDR1 and CDR2 from the germline V gene are MNHEY and SMNVEV (reference sequence). The CDR3 extends over 14 amino acids. V was pared by 4 bases and J by 1 base, with 10 bases between. CDR3: CASSYGGPNTEAFF. The DNA for the CDR3 is TGTGCCAGCAGTTATGGGGGGCCGAACACTGAAGCTTTCTTT.

The V call is TRBV6-6, the J call TRBJ1-3; 7 bases are shared with TRBD1. J lost 0 bases, V lost 4 bases, and 0 bases had no gene match. The germline V gene has CDR1 MNHNY and CDR2 SVGAGI (reference sequence). This CDR3 has 14 residues. Written as DNA, the CDR3 is TGTGCCAGCAGTTGGGACAGCTCTGGAAACACCATATATTTT. This gives the protein CASSWDSSGNTIYF.

The chain uses TRBV28 and TRBJ2-5, with D possibly TRBD1 on 5 matching bases. The J call is uncertain, as TRBJ2-7 better fits the DNA end. Germline V gene sequence: CDR1 MDHEN, CDR2 SYDVKM. This CDR3 has 13 amino acids. The CDR3 here is CASSLGRAYEQYF. Here the CDR3 DNA reads TGTGCCAGCAGTTTGGGCAGGGCCTACGAGCAGTACTTC.

The chain combines TRBV15 with TRBJ1-5; D is unresolved. V was pared by 4 bases and J by 2 bases, with 9 bases between. The CDR3 is 14 residues long. The germline V gene encodes CDR1 LNHNV and CDR2 YYDKDF (reference sequence). The chain's CDR3 is CATSTNFGNQPQHF. The CDR3 nucleotides read TGTGCCACCAGCACCAACTTTGGCAATCAGCCCCAGCATTTT.

This chain links TRBV19 with TRBJ2-1; D is undetermined. Per the germline V gene, CDR1 is LNHDA and CDR2 is SQIVND (reference sequence). The CDR3 is 13 amino acids. V gave up 10 bases and J gave up 0 bases, with 10 bases separating them. CDR3 coding DNA: TGTGCCACAGGTATTTCCTCCTACAATGAGCAGTTCTTC. Translation: CATGISSYNEQFF.

The rearrangement links TRBV19 to TRBJ2-2; TRBD1 agrees at 8 bases. V lost 3 bases, J lost 1 base, and 1 base stayed unmatched. CDR3 length: 15 amino acids. The germline V gene encodes CDR1 LNHDA and CDR2 SQIVND (reference sequence). The CDR3 sequence is CASSMGQVNTGELFF. The CDR3 DNA reads as TGTGCCAGTAGTATGGGACAGGTGAACACCGGGGAGCTGTTTTTT.

This chain links TRBV6-6 with TRBJ2-1, with 7 nucleotides matching TRBD2. The CDR3 runs to 11 residues. Germline CDR1 MNHNY, CDR2 SVGAGI (reference sequence). CDR3 in DNA: TGTGCGCTGGGGGGGTACAATGAGCAGTTCTTC. Its protein is CALGGYNEQFF.

This clone appeared a single time. CDR3 amino acids: CASSYRGQVTNQPQHF. The CDR3 coding sequence is TGTGCCAGCAGTTACCGAGGACAGGTAACTAATCAGCCCCAGCATTTT. The chain uses TRBV6-5 and TRBJ1-5; TRBD1 agrees at 7 bases. The V segment lost 2 bases and the J segment 4 bases; nucleotides outside the gene matches: 8. The CDR3 runs 16 residues. From germline, CDR1 is MNHEY and CDR2 SVGAGI.

The chain uses TRBV7-9 and TRBJ1-1, with D possibly being TRBD1 (6 bases). Germline loops: CDR1 SEHNR, CDR2 FQNEAQ (reference sequence). Trimming took 5 bases from V and 2 from J, leaving 9 bases between them. This CDR3 spans 13 amino acids. CDR3 nucleotides: TGTGCCAGCAGCCAAGGGGGAAACACTGAAGCTTTCTTT. Amino acid sequence: CASSQGGNTEAFF.

This rearrangement joins TRBV27 to TRBJ2-1; no clear D. Trimming removed 11 bases at V and 4 bases at J, with 12 bases between. This CDR3 has 12 amino acids. Per germline, CDR1 MNHEY and CDR2 SMNVEV (reference sequence). CDR3 DNA: TGTGCCTCCTCCGACGGTTACAATGAGCAGTTCTTC. This codes for CASSDGYNEQFF.

The chain has TRBV7-3 and TRBJ2-3; D perhaps matches TRBD2 (6 bases). This CDR3 region has 17 residues. Trimming removed 5 bases at V and 5 bases at J, with 23 bases between. Germline V gene data show CDR1 as SGHTA and CDR2 as FQGTGA. CDR3: CASSLEGPGVFQDTQYF. In nucleotides, the CDR3 is TGTGCCAGCAGCCTGGAGGGGCCGGGCGTTTTCCAAGATACGCAGTATTTT.

This clone occurred once. The chain employs TRBV19 and TRBJ2-2; D is unresolved. Germline values: CDR1 LNHDA, CDR2 SQIVND (reference sequence). The CDR3 sequence is 14 residues long. V shed 7 bases and J shed 0 bases, with 9 bases lying between them. The CDR3 DNA sequence: TGTGCCAGTAAACAACCCGCGAACACCGGGGAGCTGTTTTTT. It translates to CASKQPANTGELFF.

The chain uses TRBV27 and TRBJ2-7; D may correspond to TRBD1 or TRBD2 (5 bases each). The germline V gene has CDR1 MNHEY and CDR2 SMNVEV (reference sequence). This CDR3 has 13 residues. V was pared by 6 bases and J by 1 base, with 10 bases between. The CDR3 is CASSHEGSYEQYF. The CDR3 DNA sequence: TGTGCCAGCAGCCATGAGGGGTCCTACGAGCAGTACTTC.